What follows are 8 T cell receptor beta chains derived from one specimen sequenced in a study of T cells in Graves' hyperthyroidism and ophthalmopathy (dated by TCRdb to between 2017 and 2020). Libraries came from multiplex PCR. The instrument was an Illumina HiSeq 2000. The TCR beta CDR3 regions were amplified from RNA transcripts. The first round of RT-PCR for the TCR CDR3 was performed with the HTBI primer set and the Qiagen OneStep RT-PCR kit. Using fastp trimming at Q25 and MiXCR clonotype assembly, TCRdb reanalyzed the public sequencing data and kept in-frame beta chains. For every CDR3 protein sequence, its rows merge into one entry that carries the most common genes and DNA. Counted in this sample were around 620,000 distinct CDR3 sequences; 35% to 55% of them appeared once. The ten largest clones capture around 20% of the sample. The sequencing input was peripheral blood or thyroid tissue (not recorded which). These receptors were collected from an adult woman with Graves' disease, either hyperthyroidism or ophthalmopathy (not recorded which).

This clonotype appeared a few times. The rearrangement links TRBV3-1 to TRBJ1-6; 9 nucleotides agree with TRBD1. The CDR3 spans 15 residues. After removal of 7 bases from V and 10 bases from J, the junction contained 11 bases not matched to a gene. Germline values: CDR1 LGHDT, CDR2 YNNKEL (reference sequence). The DNA for the CDR3 is TGTGCCAGCACCCACTCGGGACAGGGAAGATCACCCCTCCACTTT. It translates to CASTHSGQGRSPLHF.

This clonotype was counted once. The chain links TRBV29-1 to TRBJ1-4, with D possibly TRBD1 on 5 matching bases. This CDR3 is built from 11 residues. V dropped 7 bases and J dropped 10 bases, with 13 bases sitting between them. Germline CDR1 reads SQVTM; CDR2 reads ANQGSEA. CDR3 protein: CSAAITGKLFF. The DNA of the CDR3 is TGCAGCGCTGCAATCACAGGAAAACTGTTTTTT.

The chain carries TRBV7-2 and TRBJ2-7, with TRBD1 as a possible D gene (5 bases). The CDR3 has 15 amino acids. V dropped 3 bases and J dropped 0 bases, with 12 bases sitting between them. The V gene's germline CDR1 is SGHTA and CDR2 FQGNSA. CDR3 coding DNA: TGTGCCAGCAGCTTGACACCAGGGCCCTCCTACGAGCAGTACTTC. Its translation: CASSLTPGPSYEQYF.

The chain combines TRBV12-3 or TRBV12-4 with TRBJ2-7; D may correspond to TRBD1 or TRBD2 (5 bases each). V dropped 6 bases and J dropped 11 bases, with 26 bases sitting between them. This CDR3 has 15 residues. CDR3 nucleotides: TGTGCCAGCAGCCGAGGTCGGGGCTTAGCCGGAACGGAGTACTTC. It yields the protein CASSRGRGLAGTEYF.

On this clonotype itself: This may stem from a read error, because a much larger clone lies one nucleotide away. V is TRBV25-1 and J is TRBJ2-7; 13 nucleotides match TRBD2. CDR1 and CDR2 from the germline V gene are MGHDK and SYGVNS. The J segment lost 2 bases and the V segment lost 4 bases, leaving 11 bases of the junction unmatched. This CDR3 spans 18 amino acids. CDR3 amino acids: CASSAGLAGHPCAYEQYF. CDR3 DNA sequence: TGTGCCAGCAGTGCGGGACTAGCGGGACATCCTTGTGCCTACGAGCAGTACTTC.

V usage is TRBV19 and J usage is TRBJ1-6; 12 bases agree with TRBD1. This CDR3 is built from 17 residues. V dropped 3 bases and J dropped 10; count of bases not matched to a gene: 10. CDR1 and CDR2 (germline): LNHDA, SQIVND (reference sequence). The CDR3 loop reads CASSIGTGGPLRSPLHF. The CDR3 coding sequence is TGTGCCAGTAGTATCGGGACAGGGGGCCCCCTTCGATCACCCCTCCACTTT.

The sample holds a few counts of this clonotype. The J gene is TRBJ1-3, the V gene TRBV6-2 or TRBV6-3, with D perhaps TRBD1 (6 bases). The CDR3 extends over 17 amino acids. Germline V gene data show CDR1 as MNHEY and CDR2 as SVGEGT. Trimming removed 7 bases from V and 2 bases from J, with 21 bases in between. This chain's CDR3 is CASTRRQGFLAGNTIYF. In DNA, the CDR3 is TGTGCCAGCACCCGCCGGCAGGGGTTCCTGGCTGGAAACACCATATATTTT.

This clonotype was recorded once. CDR3: CASSPHRETYEQYF. The CDR3 DNA follows: TGTGCCAGCAGTCCCCACAGGGAGACCTACGAGCAGTACTTC. The gene calls are TRBV12-3 or TRBV12-4 and TRBJ2-7; D is possibly TRBD1 (6 bases). There are 14 residues in the CDR3. V gave up 5 bases and J gave up 2 bases, with 13 bases separating them.